Listed below are T cell receptor beta chains from one sample, sequenced in a study of radiotherapy plus CTLA-4 blockade in lung cancer. Sequenced by immunoSEQ multiplex PCR; TCRdb stores in-frame clones only, minus some. In the table there are 30,000 to 45,000 clones, roughly 77% of which are singletons. The sample consisted of peripheral blood, taken from a patient treated with radiotherapy plus ipilimumab. These receptors were collected from a human donor with non-small cell lung cancer who had stable disease on radiotherapy plus ipilimumab. Both conserved end residues are part of each CDR3.

v_call cdr3_aa
TRBV27 CASSSIQGRNEKLFF
TRBV2 CASSETQDQPQHF
TRBV5-1 CASSLALRGFGGYTF
TRBV5-1 CASSLMAGPLGELFF
TRBV6-1 CASSEGNEQFF
TRBV18 CASSPGLAGITGELFF
TRBV7-6 CASSFLRADSPLHF
TRBV11-2 CASSQIAGNTIYF
TRBV19 CASSIGTGHGNTIYF
TRBV15 CATSRDEGEVQYF
TRBV9 CASSEDINSGNTIYF
TRBV6-5 CASSSTPGQGTEAFF
TRBV6-1 CASRILGQTGELFF
TRBV5-6 CASTPGRLTNTGELFF
TRBV27 CASSPWTGGSGYTF
TRBV19 CASSLRTLNHYGYTF
TRBV19 CASLGQGHGYTF
TRBV5-1 CASSSGGGYGYTF
TRBV6-1 CASSEDLGVGGYEQYF
TRBV11-2 CASSLRAGGTF
TRBV9 CASSVGAGAYNEQFF
TRBV18 CASSPTVTMNTEAFF